Listed below are T cell receptor beta chains from one sample, sequenced in a study of T-cell memory formation after mild COVID-19. One entry per CDR3 protein, called by TCRdb with MiXCR from the 5' RACE reads. The sample holds about 50,000 distinct CDR3 sequences, 9.3% seen once. The sample consisted of PBMCs or a T cell subset sorted from them (not recorded which). The source of these receptors is an adult woman who had mild COVID-19 (a few samples of this study predate the infection). Cell type and time point are not known. The conserved cysteine and the conserved F or W are not part of the CDR3 here.

cdr3_aa: SARDQEGFNTDTQY
v_call: TRBV20-1
cdr3_length: 14
j_call: TRBJ2-3

cdr3_aa: ASSPQRLAGNTDTQY
v_call: TRBV9
cdr3_length: 15
j_call: TRBJ2-3

cdr3_aa: ASSYSGRGAYEQY
v_call: TRBV6-5
cdr3_length: 13
j_call: TRBJ2-7

cdr3_aa: ASSLDPGAGQNTEAF
v_call: TRBV5-1
cdr3_length: 15
j_call: TRBJ1-1

cdr3_aa: ASSEFGASSYEQY
v_call: TRBV6-1
cdr3_length: 13
j_call: TRBJ2-7

cdr3_aa: ASSLTSGRGQY
v_call: TRBV11-3
cdr3_length: 11
j_call: TRBJ2-7

cdr3_aa: ASRAAFSTDTQY
v_call: TRBV12-3/TRBV12-4
cdr3_length: 12
j_call: TRBJ2-3

cdr3_aa: ASSPWLEETQY
v_call: TRBV6-5
cdr3_length: 11
j_call: TRBJ2-5

cdr3_aa: GSSSGPVEF
v_call: TRBV11-2
cdr3_length: 9
j_call: TRBJ2-1

cdr3_aa: ASTLDSSFTDTQY
v_call: TRBV12-3/TRBV12-4
cdr3_length: 13
j_call: TRBJ2-3

cdr3_aa: ASSHPGGVTQY
v_call: TRBV3-1
cdr3_length: 11
j_call: TRBJ2-5

cdr3_aa: SAGVSGALSTDTQY
v_call: TRBV20-1
cdr3_length: 14
j_call: TRBJ2-3

cdr3_aa: ASSMAPGPNYGYT
v_call: TRBV7-2
cdr3_length: 13
j_call: TRBJ1-2

cdr3_aa: ASSQGTFYEQY
v_call: TRBV4-3
cdr3_length: 11
j_call: TRBJ2-7

cdr3_aa: ATGEGRTYGYT
v_call: TRBV7-9
cdr3_length: 11
j_call: TRBJ1-2

cdr3_aa: ASSMTTGRANTEAF
v_call: TRBV19
cdr3_length: 14
j_call: TRBJ1-1

cdr3_aa: ASSLEGVYYGYT
v_call: TRBV5-6
cdr3_length: 12
j_call: TRBJ1-2

cdr3_aa: ATSGQGGSYEQY
v_call: TRBV24-1
cdr3_length: 12
j_call: TRBJ2-7

cdr3_aa: SATPGQLLPNTEAF
v_call: TRBV20-1
cdr3_length: 14
j_call: TRBJ1-1

cdr3_aa: ASSQVGQGGKSEQY
v_call: TRBV4-2
cdr3_length: 14
j_call: TRBJ2-7

cdr3_aa: SARDVLAGVQETQY
v_call: TRBV20-1
cdr3_length: 14
j_call: TRBJ2-5

cdr3_aa: SARAMGLRDAEAF
v_call: TRBV20-1
cdr3_length: 13
j_call: TRBJ1-1

cdr3_aa: SARVGLAGVRQF
v_call: TRBV20-1
cdr3_length: 12
j_call: TRBJ2-1

cdr3_aa: ASSHLGASGRSYEQY
v_call: TRBV7-9
cdr3_length: 15
j_call: TRBJ2-7

cdr3_aa: AWRGQRGGLFNEQF
v_call: TRBV30
cdr3_length: 14
j_call: TRBJ2-1

cdr3_aa: ASSLLSQGEY
v_call: TRBV7-9
cdr3_length: 10
j_call: TRBJ2-7

cdr3_aa: ASTGQVTGELF
v_call: TRBV12-3/TRBV12-4
cdr3_length: 11
j_call: TRBJ2-2

cdr3_aa: SARSLQPLVGNEQF
v_call: TRBV20-1
cdr3_length: 14
j_call: TRBJ2-1

cdr3_aa: ASSFLAGGPPDTQY
v_call: TRBV7-3
cdr3_length: 14
j_call: TRBJ2-3

cdr3_aa: ASSPAGLAGSYEQY
v_call: TRBV7-9
cdr3_length: 14
j_call: TRBJ2-7

cdr3_aa: ASSYRGGSAETQY
v_call: TRBV6-6
cdr3_length: 13
j_call: TRBJ2-5

cdr3_aa: ASSLGQGRMNTEAF
v_call: TRBV5-5
cdr3_length: 14
j_call: TRBJ1-1

cdr3_aa: ATSEPGLSYNEQF
v_call: TRBV24-1
cdr3_length: 13
j_call: TRBJ2-1

cdr3_aa: ASSTIPDTQY
v_call: TRBV12-3/TRBV12-4
cdr3_length: 10
j_call: TRBJ2-3

cdr3_aa: ASSWEGHNTGELF
v_call: TRBV7-6
cdr3_length: 13
j_call: TRBJ2-2

cdr3_aa: ASSQDLQETQY
v_call: TRBV4-3
cdr3_length: 11
j_call: TRBJ2-5

cdr3_aa: ASSRLGQGDTIY
v_call: TRBV3-1
cdr3_length: 12
j_call: TRBJ1-3

cdr3_aa: ATKRENTGELF
v_call: TRBV24-1
cdr3_length: 11
j_call: TRBJ2-2

cdr3_aa: SAEDPSGRIDTQY
v_call: TRBV20-1
cdr3_length: 13
j_call: TRBJ2-3

cdr3_aa: SARDKGQGFTEAF
v_call: TRBV20-1
cdr3_length: 13
j_call: TRBJ1-1

cdr3_aa: ASSPNSQETQY
v_call: TRBV18
cdr3_length: 11
j_call: TRBJ2-5

cdr3_aa: ASSRRDFGEKLF
v_call: TRBV3-1
cdr3_length: 12
j_call: TRBJ1-4

cdr3_aa: ASSALAPAGGYNEQF
v_call: TRBV9
cdr3_length: 15
j_call: TRBJ2-1

cdr3_aa: AWNQGTMNTEAF
v_call: TRBV30
cdr3_length: 12
j_call: TRBJ1-1

cdr3_aa: SVEGKRSGEQY
v_call: TRBV29-1
cdr3_length: 11
j_call: TRBJ2-7

cdr3_aa: ASIQTRDYNEQF
v_call: TRBV7-2
cdr3_length: 12
j_call: TRBJ2-1

cdr3_aa: ASSHRDRGSRELF
v_call: TRBV25-1
cdr3_length: 13
j_call: TRBJ2-2

cdr3_aa: ATGGTEKETQY
v_call: TRBV24-1
cdr3_length: 11
j_call: TRBJ2-5

cdr3_aa: ASSQGGLAGVRTGELF
v_call: TRBV7-3
cdr3_length: 16
j_call: TRBJ2-2

cdr3_aa: ASSQGLRRGGRGTQY
v_call: TRBV3-1
cdr3_length: 15
j_call: TRBJ2-5

cdr3_aa: ASSYLQKTEAF
v_call: TRBV6-5
cdr3_length: 11
j_call: TRBJ1-1

cdr3_aa: ASSANPISGGYNEQF
v_call: TRBV7-6
cdr3_length: 15
j_call: TRBJ2-1

cdr3_aa: ASSLAGGSTQY
v_call: TRBV12-3/TRBV12-4
cdr3_length: 11
j_call: TRBJ2-5

cdr3_aa: SAPSLAGGLTGELF
v_call: TRBV20-1
cdr3_length: 14
j_call: TRBJ2-2

cdr3_aa: AWSSGQGISGYT
v_call: TRBV30
cdr3_length: 12
j_call: TRBJ1-2

cdr3_aa: ASSPGAGGSSYNEQF
v_call: TRBV5-1
cdr3_length: 15
j_call: TRBJ2-1

cdr3_aa: ASSSDTGELF
v_call: TRBV6-2/TRBV6-3
cdr3_length: 10
j_call: TRBJ2-2

cdr3_aa: ASSSRQGAWNTEAF
v_call: TRBV5-1
cdr3_length: 14
j_call: TRBJ1-1